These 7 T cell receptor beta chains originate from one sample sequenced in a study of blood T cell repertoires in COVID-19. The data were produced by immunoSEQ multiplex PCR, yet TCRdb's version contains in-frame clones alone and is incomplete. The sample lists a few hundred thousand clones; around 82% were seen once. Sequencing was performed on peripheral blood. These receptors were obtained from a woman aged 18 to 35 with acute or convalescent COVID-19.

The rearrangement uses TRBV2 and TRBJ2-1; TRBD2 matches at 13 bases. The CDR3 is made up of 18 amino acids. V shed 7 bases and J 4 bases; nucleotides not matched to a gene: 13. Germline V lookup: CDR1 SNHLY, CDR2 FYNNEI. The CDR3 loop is CASTSQTPGLAGYNEQFF. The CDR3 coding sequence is TGTGCCAGCACCAGCCAGACCCCGGGACTAGCGGGGTACAATGAGCAGTTCTTC.

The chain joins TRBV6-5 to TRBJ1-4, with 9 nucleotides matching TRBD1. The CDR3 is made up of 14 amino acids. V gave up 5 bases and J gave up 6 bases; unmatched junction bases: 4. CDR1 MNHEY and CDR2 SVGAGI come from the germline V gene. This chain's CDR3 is CASSQNRGHEKLFF. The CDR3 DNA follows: TGTGCCAGCAGTCAAAACAGGGGGCATGAAAAACTGTTTTTT.

This CDR3 is CASSDSGLAKNIQYF. The CDR3, as DNA: TGTGCCAGCAGCGATAGCGGGCTAGCCAAAAACATTCAGTACTTC. The V gene is TRBV5-6, the J gene TRBJ2-4; 7 bases fit TRBD2. CDR1 is SGHDT and CDR2 is YYEEEE in the germline V gene. Trimming at V came to 4 bases and at J to 0 bases, leaving 4 bases not matched to a gene. This CDR3 is built from 15 residues.

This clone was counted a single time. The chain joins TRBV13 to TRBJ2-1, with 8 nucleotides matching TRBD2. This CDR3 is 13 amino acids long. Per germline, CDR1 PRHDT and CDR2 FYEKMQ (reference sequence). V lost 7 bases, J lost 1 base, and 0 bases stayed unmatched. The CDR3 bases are TGTGCCAGCAAGCGGGAGTCCTACAATGAGCAGTTCTTC. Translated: CASKRESYNEQFF.

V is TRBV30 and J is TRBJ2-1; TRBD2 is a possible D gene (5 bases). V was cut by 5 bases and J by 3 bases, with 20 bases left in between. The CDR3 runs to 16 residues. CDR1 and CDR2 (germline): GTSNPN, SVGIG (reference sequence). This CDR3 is CAWGSQSGYYYNEQFF. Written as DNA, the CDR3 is TGTGCCTGGGGTTCTCAAAGCGGATACTACTACAATGAGCAGTTCTTC.

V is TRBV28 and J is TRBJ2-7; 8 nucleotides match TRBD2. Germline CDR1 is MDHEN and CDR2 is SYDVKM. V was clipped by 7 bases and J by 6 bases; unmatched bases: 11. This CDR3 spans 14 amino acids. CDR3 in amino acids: CASMGGLARREQYF. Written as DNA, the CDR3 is TGTGCCAGCATGGGCGGACTAGCTCGCCGCGAGCAGTACTTC.

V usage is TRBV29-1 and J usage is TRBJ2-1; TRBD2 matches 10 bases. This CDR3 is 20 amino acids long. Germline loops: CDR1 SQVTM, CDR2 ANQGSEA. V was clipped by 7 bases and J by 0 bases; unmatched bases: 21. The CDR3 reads CSAPSETSGYAYASYNEQFF. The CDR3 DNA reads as TGCAGCGCCCCATCTGAGACTAGCGGGTACGCTTACGCCTCCTACAATGAGCAGTTCTTC.